One sample yielded the 30 T cell receptor beta chains listed below, sequenced in a study of identical twins. Using its own MiXCR run on the 5' RACE reads, TCRdb lists one record per CDR3 protein. Found here are about 530,000 distinct CDR3 sequences, about 20% of them singletons; the top ten hold approximately 0.52%. The sample also formed part of further work on yellow fever vaccine responses in identical twins.

The sample was CD4+ T cells sorted from blood. The receptors were sampled from a woman between 18 and 29 years old in good health.

The chain recombines TRBV10-3 with TRBJ2-2; TRBD2 agrees at 7 bases. The CDR3 consists of 14 residues. From germline, CDR1 is ENHRY and CDR2 SYGVKD. Losses at the gene ends were 6 bases for V and 7 bases for J; bases not matched to a gene: 8. The CDR3 region is CAIRAGVQNGELFF. In nucleotides, the CDR3 is TGTGCCATCAGGGCGGGGGTTCAAAACGGGGAGCTGTTTTTT.

DNA for the CDR3: TGTGCCATCAGTGAGAGTAGCACTCCCACAGATACGCAGTATTTT. This sequence encodes CAISESSTPTDTQYF. The rearrangement joins TRBV10-3 to TRBJ2-3; D is undetermined. Trimming took off 2 bases at V and 2 bases at J, with 11 bases between the two ends. The CDR3 sequence is 15 residues long. CDR1 and CDR2 (germline): ENHRY, SYGVKD.

This clonotype was seen only a few times. The chain carries TRBV11-2 and TRBJ2-1, with 7 nucleotides matching TRBD1. This CDR3 contains 17 residues. The J segment lost 7 bases and the V segment lost 4 bases, leaving 16 bases of the junction unmatched. The germline gives CDR1 SGHAT, CDR2 FQNNGV. CDR3 nucleotides: TGTGCCAGCAGCTCCAACATAGGGGGCCTCGGACGAAATGAGCAGTTCTTC. Its translation is CASSSNIGGLGRNEQFF.

The chain couples TRBV24-1 to TRBJ2-1; D is perhaps TRBD2 (6 bases). Germline V gene data show CDR1 as KGHDR and CDR2 as SFDVKD. The CDR3 runs 14 residues. V lost 0 bases to trimming and J lost 4 bases, with 6 bases between them. The CDR3, as DNA: TGTGCCACCAGTGATTTGGGGGGGTACAATGAGCAGTTCTTC. Translating gives CATSDLGGYNEQFF.

The rearrangement uses TRBV5-1 and TRBJ2-4; D assignment may be TRBD1 or TRBD2 (5 bases each). Germline assignment: CDR1 SGHRS and CDR2 YFSETQ. The CDR3 sequence is 15 residues long. V gave up 4 bases and J gave up 2 bases, with 13 bases separating them. The CDR3 sequence: CASSPDGATKNIQYF. As DNA, the CDR3 is TGCGCCAGCAGCCCGGACGGGGCCACCAAAAACATTCAGTACTTC.

There are a few counts of this clonotype. V usage is TRBV5-1 and J usage is TRBJ2-4; 8 positions match TRBD2. The CDR3 runs to 16 residues. J gave up 5 bases and V 0 bases, and 7 bases lay outside the gene matches. CDR1 and CDR2 (germline): SGHRS, YFSETQ. CDR3 nucleotides: TGCGCCAGCAGCTTGGTAGTGCGGGGGGAACAAAACATTCAGTACTTC. It translates to CASSLVVRGEQNIQYF.

The chain carries TRBV25-1 and TRBJ2-1, with TRBD1 matching over 9 bases. V dropped 3 bases and J dropped 6; count of bases not matched to a gene: 9. This CDR3 region has 16 residues. Looked up from germline, CDR1 is MGHDK and CDR2 is SYGVNS. The CDR3 coding sequence is TGTGCCAGCAGTGACCGGGGACAGGGATCCGGCAATGAGCAGTTCTTC. Translating it yields CASSDRGQGSGNEQFF. Variable domain in full (rest from reference TRBV25-1 and TRBJ2-1): EADIYQTPRYLVIGTGKKITLECSQTMGHDKMYWYQQDPGMELHLIHYSYGVNSTEKGDLSSESTVSRIRTEHFPLTLESARPSHTSQYLCASSDRGQGSGNEQFFGPGTRLTVL.

The chain has TRBV5-5 and TRBJ1-2; D gene unclear. Germline CDR1 and CDR2: SGHKS and YYEKEE (reference sequence). V dropped 1 base and J dropped 3 bases, with 7 bases sitting between them. The CDR3 has 13 residues. Here the CDR3 reads CASSLLRDYGYTF. For the CDR3, the DNA is TGTGCCAGCAGCTTGCTTCGAGACTATGGCTACACCTTC.

This chain joins TRBV20-1 and TRBJ2-7; TRBD1 agrees at 9 bases. V lost 2 bases, J lost 6 bases, and 8 bases stayed unmatched. The CDR3 length is 14 residues. CDR1 is DFQATT, CDR2 SNEGSKA, per germline (reference sequence). The CDR3, as DNA: TGCAGTGCTAGACTCCCGGACAGGGGCTCCGAGCAGTACGTC. Translation gives CSARLPDRGSEQYV.

In its sample, this clonotype was seen a few times. V usage is TRBV20-1 and J usage is TRBJ2-7; D unclear. Per the germline V gene, CDR1 is DFQATT and CDR2 is SNEGSKA (reference sequence). V lost 4 bases to trimming and J lost 4 bases, with 11 bases between them. This CDR3 is built from 12 residues. Here the CDR3 DNA reads TGCAGTGCTAAGGTGAACTGGTACGAGCAGTACTTC. Translation: CSAKVNWYEQYF.

Only a few counts were recorded for this clonotype. The V call is TRBV12-3 or TRBV12-4, the J call TRBJ2-2, with D hard to call. The CDR3 has 14 amino acids. The ends were cut back, 3 bases at V and 0 bases at J, with 5 bases in the middle. CDR3 nucleotides: TGTGCCAGCAGTTTGCAGTCGAACACCGGGGAGCTGTTTTTT. Amino acids: CASSLQSNTGELFF.

The J gene is TRBJ2-7, the V gene TRBV9; maybe TRBD1 (6 bases). The germline V gene encodes CDR1 SGDLS and CDR2 YYNGEE. The CDR3 has 15 amino acids. V shed 0 bases and J shed 3 bases, with 13 bases lying between them. The CDR3 spells CASSVALGAIYEQYF. The CDR3 nucleotides read TGTGCCAGCAGCGTAGCGCTGGGGGCAATCTACGAGCAGTACTTC. The full variable domain, completed using reference TRBV9 and TRBJ2-7, is DSGVTQTPKHLITATGQRVTLRCSPRSGDLSVYWYQQSLDQGLQFLIQYYNGEERAKGNILERFSAQQFPDLHSELNLSSLELGDSALYFCASSVALGAIYEQYFGPGTRLTVT.

This clonotype was found a few times. The CDR3 bases are TGTGCCAGCAGTCACCAGGGGCCCCTTGCTTTCTTT. It encodes CASSHQGPLAFF. The chain employs TRBV12-3 or TRBV12-4 and TRBJ1-1; tentatively, D is TRBD1 (6 bases). The CDR3 has 12 residues. Trimming cost V 5 bases and J 11 bases, with 15 bases left between them.

In its sample, this clonotype was seen a few times. The chain links TRBV7-8 to TRBJ2-3, with D possibly matching TRBD2 (6 bases). The V gene's germline CDR1 is SGHVS and CDR2 FQNEAQ. V shed 2 bases and J shed 3 bases, with 18 bases lying between them. The CDR3 runs 17 residues. CDR3 sequence (DNA): TGTGCCAGCAGCTTACGCCTTGGACTAACCCGGACAGATACGCAGTATTTT. Translating gives CASSLRLGLTRTDTQYF.

The genes are TRBV12-3 or TRBV12-4 and TRBJ2-2, with TRBD2 identical over 7 bases. The junction had 10 bases not matched to a gene; V was cut back by 10 bases and J by 5 bases. The CDR3 totals 14 residues. The CDR3 DNA reads as TGTGCCATCCGGCGGCGGGAGTGGACCGGGGAGCTGTTTTTT. Translation: CAIRRREWTGELFF.

The chain is built from TRBV9 and TRBJ2-7; D may correspond to TRBD1 or TRBD2 (5 bases each). V lost 2 bases, J lost 2 bases, and 14 bases lay in between. This CDR3 has 15 residues. Germline V gene data show CDR1 as SGDLS and CDR2 as YYNGEE. This CDR3 reads CASSVGGDEPYEQYF. The CDR3 DNA sequence: TGTGCCAGCAGCGTCGGTGGGGACGAGCCCTACGAGCAGTACTTC.

This chain connects TRBV9 to TRBJ2-1; 8 nucleotides line up with TRBD2. Germline V gene lookup returns CDR1 SGDLS and CDR2 YYNGEE. The CDR3 covers 15 residues. V lost 3 bases, J lost 4 bases, and 6 bases stayed unmatched. The chain's CDR3 is CASSGDPGGYNEQFF. CDR3 nucleotide sequence: TGTGCCAGCAGCGGAGACCCGGGAGGGTACAATGAGCAGTTCTTC. The full variable domain, in which reference TRBV9 and TRBJ2-1 provide the parts outside the CDR3, is DSGVTQTPKHLITATGQRVTLRCSPRSGDLSVYWYQQSLDQGLQFLIQYYNGEERAKGNILERFSAQQFPDLHSELNLSSLELGDSALYFCASSGDPGGYNEQFFGPGTRLTVL.

This sequence joins TRBV5-1 and TRBJ2-7; no reliable D call. V lost 1 base and J 5 bases, leaving 13 bases between the germline ends. CDR1 and CDR2 from the germline V gene are SGHRS and YFSETQ. The CDR3 totals 14 residues. The CDR3 loop is CASSLSTLPHEQYF. CDR3 sequence (DNA): TGCGCCAGCAGCTTGTCTACACTTCCTCACGAGCAGTACTTC.

The chain carries TRBV4-1 and TRBJ2-7; 7 nucleotides match TRBD2. Trimming at V came to 0 bases and at J to 3 bases, leaving 5 bases not matched to a gene. The germline CDR1 and CDR2 sequences are MGHRA and YSYEKL. This CDR3 is built from 15 residues. The CDR3 is CASSQEIAGFYEQYF. DNA for the CDR3: TGCGCCAGCAGCCAAGAGATAGCGGGCTTCTACGAGCAGTACTTC.

The genes are TRBV28 and TRBJ2-3; 10 nucleotides align to TRBD2. V trimming: 7 bases; J trimming: 3 bases; junction bases outside the gene matches: 10. The length of the CDR3 is 16 residues. Germline-derived CDR1 and CDR2 are MDHEN and SYDVKM. CDR3 nucleotide sequence: TGTGCCAGCACCCCCGGGGTAGCGGGGGGTACAGATACGCAGTATTTT. Its protein product is CASTPGVAGGTDTQYF. The full variable domain, in which reference TRBV28 and TRBJ2-3 provide the parts outside the CDR3, is DVKVTQSSRYLVKRTGEKVFLECVQDMDHENMFWYRQDPGLGLRLIYFSYDVKMKEKGDIPEGYSVSREKKERFSLILESASTNQTSMYLCASTPGVAGGTDTQYFGPGTRLTVL.

This sequence joins TRBV3-1 and TRBJ1-6, with unresolved D. The CDR3 extends over 15 amino acids. The V end lost 1 base, the J end lost 5 bases, and 9 bases lay between the germline ends. CDR1 is LGHDT and CDR2 is YNNKEL in the germline V gene (reference sequence). CDR3 amino acids: CASSQGGRDNSPLHF. As DNA, the CDR3 is TGTGCCAGCAGCCAAGGCGGACGAGATAATTCACCCCTCCACTTT.

The table lists this clonotype with many counts. This chain connects TRBV4-1 to TRBJ2-7, with TRBD2 matching 9 bases. V gave up 0 bases and J gave up 2 bases; unmatched junction bases: 5. The V gene's germline CDR1 is MGHRA and CDR2 YSYEKL. The CDR3 sequence is 16 residues long. CDR3 sequence reads: CASSQEVAGEPYEQYF. DNA of the CDR3: TGCGCCAGCAGCCAAGAGGTAGCGGGAGAACCCTACGAGCAGTACTTC.

The chain links TRBV7-3 to TRBJ2-1, with TRBD2 matching 9 bases. Germline lookup yields CDR1 SGHTA and CDR2 FQGTGA. The ends lost 2 bases at V and 9 bases at J; junction bases unmatched: 8. The CDR3 length is 15 residues. DNA of the CDR3: TGTGCCAGCAGCTTAGAACGAGCGGGAGGAGGTGAGCAGTTCTTC. Translated, it gives CASSLERAGGGEQFF.

The chain has TRBV5-1 and TRBJ1-1, with D hard to call. Trimming took 0 bases from V and 3 from J, leaving 9 bases between them. Per germline, CDR1 SGHRS and CDR2 YFSETQ. This CDR3 contains 14 residues. The CDR3 nucleotides are TGCGCCAGCAGCTTGGGTTACAGTGACACTGAAGCTTTCTTT. This encodes CASSLGYSDTEAFF.

This clonotype was seen a handful of times. The chain is built from TRBV7-7 and TRBJ2-1; D remains ambiguous. The CDR3 runs 10 residues. With 11 bases removed from V and 7 bases from J, the gap between germline ends came to 9 bases. The germline V gene encodes CDR1 SSHAT and CDR2 FNYEAQ (reference sequence). The CDR3 nucleotides read TGTGCCCTCTCGCGGAATGAGCAGTTCTTC. The encoded protein is CALSRNEQFF.

The CDR3 sequence is CASSAGTANSPLHF. DNA of the CDR3: TGTGCCAGCAGCGCCGGGACGGCTAATTCACCCCTCCACTTT. The chain is built from TRBV6-4 and TRBJ1-6; D is perhaps TRBD1 (5 bases). Germline CDR1 MRHNA, CDR2 SNTAGT. The CDR3 runs 14 residues. Trimming removed 6 bases at V and 6 bases at J, with 12 bases between.

The chain uses TRBV29-1 and TRBJ2-2; TRBD2 aligns across 11 bases. Germline V CDR1 and CDR2: SQVTM, ANQGSEA. The CDR3 covers 13 residues. Germline trimming cut 7 bases from V and 3 bases from J; bases unmatched to any gene: 1. The CDR3 DNA reads TGCAGCGGGACTAGCGGGTACACCGGGGAGCTGTTTTTT. This gives the protein CSGTSGYTGELFF.

The rearrangement uses TRBV5-5 and TRBJ2-5, with TRBD2 matching 9 bases. The V gene's germline CDR1 is SGHKS and CDR2 YYEKEE (reference sequence). The CDR3 is 16 amino acids. The junction had 3 bases not matched to a gene; V was cut back by 0 bases and J by 0 bases. This CDR3 reads CASSLERGAYQETQYF. The DNA for the CDR3 is TGTGCCAGCAGCTTGGAGCGGGGGGCGTACCAAGAGACCCAGTACTTC.

This clonotype was seen only a few times. The gene calls are TRBV7-9 and TRBJ2-5; no firm D call. From germline, CDR1 is SEHNR and CDR2 FQNEAQ (reference sequence). The CDR3 runs 13 residues. Trimming shortened V by 1 base and J by 3 bases, and 6 bases separated the two germline ends. The CDR3 bases are TGTGCCAGCAGCTTAGTGAGAGAAGAGACCCAGTACTTC. Translation gives CASSLVREETQYF.

The CDR3 loop reads CSASKRGAGELFF. In DNA, the CDR3 is TGCAGTGCTAGTAAAAGGGGGGCCGGGGAGCTGTTTTTT. The gene calls are TRBV20-1 and TRBJ2-2; D tentatively fits TRBD1 or TRBD2 (6 bases each). V shed 3 bases and J shed 6 bases, with 11 bases lying between them. Per germline, CDR1 DFQATT and CDR2 SNEGSKA (reference sequence). The CDR3 has 13 amino acids.